Listed here are 23 T cell receptor beta chains from one sample, sequenced in a study of regulatory T cells in long-lasting Graves disease (dated by TCRdb to the early 2020s). The library was built by means of multiplex PCR. The instrument given in TCRdb is Illumina HiSeq 4000. To build TCR beta libraries, CDR3 regions were amplified by Arm-PCR using iRepertoire HTBI primers. TCRdb reprocessed the public reads (quality trimming at Q25 with fastp, clone calling with MiXCR) and kept in-frame beta chains. Identical CDR3 proteins give one entry, which carries the most common genes and DNA. Within this sample are about 460,000 distinct CDR3 sequences, with approximately 23% of them counted one time only. Jointly, the top ten make up around 13% of the sample. The meaning of the sample's time point label: persistent/refractory GD, antithyroid drugs over 5 years with positive TRAb. For both TCR sequencing and RNA sequencing, RNA was extracted from PBMCs in TRIzol.

Sequencing was performed on peripheral blood mononuclear cells (PBMCs), taken when the disease was refractory, from a patient treated with antithyroid drugs. All receptors derive from a female donor with Graves disease.

In this sample, this clonotype turned up a few times. This chain uses TRBV20-1 with TRBJ2-1; 8 bases agree with TRBD1. Germline-derived CDR1 and CDR2 are DFQATT and SNEGSKA (reference sequence). Trimming cost V 6 bases and J 3 bases; bases outside gene matches: 10. The CDR3 runs 15 residues. CDR3 protein: CSAPDRGTGYNEQFF. In nucleotides, the CDR3 is TGCAGTGCCCCCGACAGGGGTACGGGCTACAATGAGCAGTTCTTC.

This clonotype was seen a few times. J is TRBJ1-5 and V is TRBV20-1; a weak D match, TRBD1 (5 bases). CDR1 is DFQATT, CDR2 SNEGSKA, per germline (reference sequence). Deletions cut 1 base from V and 0 bases from J, with 13 bases between. The CDR3 length is 16 residues. The chain's CDR3 is CSARARQTDSNQPQHF. The DNA for the CDR3 is TGCAGTGCTAGAGCCCGACAGACCGATAGCAATCAGCCCCAGCATTTT.

This clonotype has ten or more counts. This chain connects TRBV10-3 to TRBJ1-3, with D unresolved. V gave up 8 bases and J gave up 0 bases, with 8 bases separating them. The CDR3 sequence is 13 residues long. CDR1 ENHRY and CDR2 SYGVKD come from the germline V gene. The CDR3 loop reads CAIGGNSGNTIYF. Written as DNA, the CDR3 is TGTGCCATCGGCGGGAACTCTGGAAACACCATATATTTT.

This clonotype was detected many times. The chain couples TRBV24-1 to TRBJ1-1; TRBD1 is a possible D gene (5 bases). This CDR3 is built from 13 residues. V was shortened by 8 bases and J by 10 bases, with 19 bases between the two germline ends. The germline V gene has CDR1 KGHDR and CDR2 SFDVKD. The CDR3 sequence: CATKDRAAGRAFF. CDR3 sequence (DNA): TGTGCCACCAAAGACCGGGCCGCGGGGCGAGCTTTCTTT.

This clonotype was counted many times. The J gene is TRBJ2-7, the V gene TRBV2, with 7 bases lining up with TRBD2. CDR3 length: 12 residues. After removal of 6 bases from V and 2 bases from J, the junction contained 1 base not matched to a gene. Germline CDR1 SNHLY, CDR2 FYNNEI. This CDR3 reads CASRRGTYEQYF. The CDR3 DNA follows: TGTGCCAGCAGGCGGGGGACCTACGAGCAGTACTTC. Drawing the rest from reference TRBV2 and TRBJ2-7, the complete variable domain is EPEVTQTPSHQVTQMGQEVILRCVPISNHLYFYWYRQILGQKVEFLVSFYNNEISEKSEIFDDQFSVERPDGSNFTLKIRSTKLEDSAMYFCASRRGTYEQYFGPGTRLTVT.

Many counts were recorded for this clonotype. The chain recombines TRBV6-1 with TRBJ2-3; no clear D gene. The CDR3 contains 12 residues. Germline-derived CDR1 and CDR2 are MNHNS and SASEGT. V lost 4 bases and J 0 bases, leaving 2 bases between the germline ends. CDR3 in DNA: TGTGCCAGCAGTGGTAGCACAGATACGCAGTATTTT. As protein: CASSGSTDTQYF.

At least ten counts were recorded for this clonotype. The CDR3 reads CASSAGGARGYTF. CDR3 coding DNA: TGTGCCAGCAGTGCAGGGGGCGCACGTGGCTACACCTTC. The chain combines TRBV12-3 or TRBV12-4 with TRBJ1-2; 8 bases map to TRBD1. The CDR3 covers 13 residues. V dropped 5 bases and J dropped 7; count of bases not matched to a gene: 6.

The rearrangement joins TRBV5-1 to TRBJ2-2; D is tentatively TRBD1 or TRBD2 (5 bases each). Germline-derived CDR1 and CDR2 are SGHRS and YFSETQ. V lost 3 bases and J 0 bases, leaving 15 bases between the germline ends. The CDR3 is 17 amino acids. CDR3 nucleotides: TGCGCCAGCAGCTCTCTCCTGACAGCGGCGAACACCGGGGAGCTGTTTTTT. Encoded protein: CASSSLLTAANTGELFF.

This clonotype has a handful of counts. CDR3 DNA sequence: TGCGCCAGCAGCTTGGACAGGGTGCGGACTGAAGCTTTCTTT. Its protein is CASSLDRVRTEAFF. This chain connects TRBV5-1 to TRBJ1-1; the D gene is possibly TRBD1 (6 bases). V shed 0 bases and J shed 5 bases, with 11 bases lying between them. Looked up from germline, CDR1 is SGHRS and CDR2 is YFSETQ. This CDR3 region has 14 residues.

This clonotype came up many times. The chain combines TRBV6-2 or TRBV6-3 with TRBJ2-7; D gene ambiguous. This CDR3 has 16 amino acids. The germline gives CDR1 MNHEY, CDR2 SVGEGT. With 5 bases removed from V and 0 bases from J, the gap between germline ends came to 17 bases. CDR3 sequence reads: CASSPSTPFYSYEQYF. In DNA, the CDR3 is TGTGCCAGCAGTCCTTCGACACCCTTTTACTCCTACGAGCAGTACTTC.

V and J are TRBV3-1 and TRBJ1-1; a weak D match, TRBD1 (5 bases). V was cut by 6 bases and J by 4 bases, with 15 bases left in between. CDR1 and CDR2 from the germline V gene are LGHDT and YNNKEL (reference sequence). This CDR3 contains 14 residues. The CDR3 bases are TGTGCCAGCAGTCCCCAGCCAGGGCCCACTGAAGCTTTCTTT. It yields the protein CASSPQPGPTEAFF.

There are many counts of this clonotype. The rearrangement uses TRBV15 and TRBJ1-2; 7 positions agree with TRBD1. The germline V gene encodes CDR1 LNHNV and CDR2 YYDKDF (reference sequence). V was clipped by 3 bases and J by 3 bases; unmatched bases: 7. The CDR3 runs to 15 residues. The CDR3 region has the DNA TGTGCCACCAGCAGGACAGGGCGTACAGACTATGGCTACACCTTC. This translates into CATSRTGRTDYGYTF.

The table lists this clonotype with a few counts. V gene TRBV4-2 combines with J gene TRBJ2-1; tentatively, D is TRBD1 (6 bases). The CDR3 contains 14 residues. With 0 bases removed from V and 8 bases from J, the gap between germline ends came to 11 bases. CDR1 and CDR2 from the germline V gene are LGHNA and YNFKEQ. CDR3 region: CASSQDRGEDEQFF. The CDR3 DNA follows: TGTGCCAGCAGCCAAGACAGGGGAGAGGATGAGCAGTTCTTC.

This clonotype was counted ten times or more. The CDR3 DNA reads as TGCAGCGTCACGGCCATGAACACTGAAGCTTTCTTT. It encodes CSVTAMNTEAFF. The J gene is TRBJ1-1, the V gene TRBV29-1; no firm D call. The CDR3 length is 12 residues. Looked up from germline, CDR1 is SQVTM and CDR2 is ANQGSEA. V lost 6 bases and J lost 0, with 8 bases in between.

This sequence joins TRBV3-1 and TRBJ1-1; D gene unclear. This CDR3 comprises 13 residues. Trimming pared 7 bases from V and 6 bases from J, leaving 15 bases between. The V gene's germline CDR1 is LGHDT and CDR2 YNNKEL (reference sequence). CDR3 protein: CASTPPDGSEAFF. The CDR3 bases are TGTGCCAGCACCCCACCGGACGGTTCTGAAGCTTTCTTT.

V usage is TRBV6-1 and J usage is TRBJ2-3, with 9 bases identical to TRBD2. CDR1 MNHNS and CDR2 SASEGT come from the germline V gene. The CDR3 runs 14 residues. V lost 6 bases to trimming and J lost 9 bases; unmatched junction nucleotides: 10. The CDR3 spells CASRDSGRVETQYF. CDR3 nucleotides: TGTGCCAGCAGGGATAGCGGGAGAGTGGAGACGCAGTATTTT.

This clonotype was picked up a small number of times. The chain carries TRBV28 and TRBJ2-6; 9 bases agree with TRBD2. The germline V gene has CDR1 MDHEN and CDR2 SYDVKM. Losses at the gene ends were 6 bases for V and 4 bases for J; bases not matched to a gene: 7. CDR3 length equals 16 residues. The CDR3 region is CASRSSGGAGANVLTF. CDR3 in DNA: TGTGCCAGCAGGAGTAGCGGGGGCGCCGGGGCCAACGTCCTGACTTTC.

This clonotype has just a few counts. The gene calls are TRBV5-4 and TRBJ1-6; TRBD1 is a possible D gene (6 bases). Germline assignment: CDR1 SGHNT and CDR2 YYREEE (reference sequence). V lost 0 bases and J 10 bases, leaving 14 bases between the germline ends. This CDR3 region has 15 residues. In DNA, the CDR3 is TGTGCCAGCAGCTTGGACCCCAGGGGTGACTCACCCCTCCACTTT. It translates to CASSLDPRGDSPLHF.

This chain uses TRBV7-3 with TRBJ2-1; D unresolved. Deletions cut 0 bases from V and 2 bases from J, with 2 bases between. The CDR3 totals 13 residues. Germline V gives CDR1 SGHTA, CDR2 FQGTGA. This chain's CDR3 is CASSLTAYNEQFF. The CDR3 DNA follows: TGTGCCAGCAGCTTAACGGCCTACAATGAGCAGTTCTTC. Complete variable domain (other parts from reference TRBV7-3 and TRBJ2-1): GAGVSQTPSNKVTEKGKYVELRCDPISGHTALYWYRQSLGQGPEFLIYFQGTGAADDSGLPNDRFFAVRPEGSVSTLKIQRTERGDSAVYLCASSLTAYNEQFFGPGTRLTVL.

In this sample, this clonotype turned up once. The chain uses TRBV28 and TRBJ2-2; 9 nucleotides match TRBD1. This CDR3 is built from 16 residues. After removal of 5 bases from V and 7 bases from J, the junction contained 11 bases not matched to a gene. Germline values: CDR1 MDHEN, CDR2 SYDVKM. The CDR3 region is CASSKTGGRGSGELFF. The CDR3 nucleotides read TGTGCCAGCAGTAAAACAGGGGGCCGGGGTAGCGGGGAGCTGTTTTTT. The variable domain in full, with the rest retrieved from reference TRBV28 and TRBJ2-2, is DVKVTQSSRYLVKRTGEKVFLECVQDMDHENMFWYRQDPGLGLRLIYFSYDVKMKEKGDIPEGYSVSREKKERFSLILESASTNQTSMYLCASSKTGGRGSGELFFGEGSRLTVL.

The chain combines TRBV4-3 with TRBJ2-7; perhaps TRBD1 as D (6 bases). Germline V gene lookup returns CDR1 LGHNA and CDR2 YSLEER. Trimming pared 5 bases from V and 2 bases from J, leaving 19 bases between. This CDR3 region has 16 residues. The CDR3, as DNA: TGCGCCAGCAGCAACCCCCGCAGGGGATGGGCCTACGAGCAGTACTTC. It encodes CASSNPRRGWAYEQYF.

This clonotype appeared a few times. J is TRBJ2-1 and V is TRBV20-1; D gene ambiguous. Trimming left V 8 bases short and J 0 bases short, with 11 bases between. Germline values: CDR1 DFQATT, CDR2 SNEGSKA (reference sequence). CDR3 length equals 13 residues. The DNA of the CDR3 is TGCAGTTCCGAAGAGTACTCCTACAATGAGCAGTTCTTC. Translating it yields CSSEEYSYNEQFF.

This clonotype was recorded a few times. This chain links TRBV12-3 or TRBV12-4 with TRBJ2-7; 9 bases align to TRBD1. This CDR3 contains 15 residues. Trimming at V came to 0 bases and at J to 5 bases, leaving 5 bases not matched to a gene. CDR3: CASSLALRDRDEQYF. CDR3 coding DNA: TGTGCCAGCAGTTTAGCGCTTCGGGACAGGGACGAGCAGTACTTC.